This paragraph reports one T cell receptor (beta chain). Its antigen is still unknown. Base qualities are not recorded, but no much larger clone differs from it by a single base. The trial excluded patients who had a history of autoimmune disease or were on systemic immunosuppression. In every dose cohort, peripheral blood was drawn for TCR sequencing at baseline, cycle 4 day 1, and cycle 7 day 1. Samples came from an open-label, multicenter, first-in-human phase I dose-escalation trial of ivuxolimab. Adults with locally advanced or metastatic melanoma, renal cell carcinoma, hepatocellular carcinoma or head and neck squamous cell carcinoma were enrolled in the trial. Before TCR sequencing, CD4+ T cells and CD8+ T cells were sorted from peripheral blood as separate populations. V ends up 6 bases short and J 5 bases short, with an unmatched junction base count of 8. Including cysteine and phenylalanine, the CDR3 has 14 amino acids. CDR3 DNA is the only sequence kept; it has 42 bases, read in frame from the first base. The germline V gene encodes CDR1 SGHRS and CDR2 YFSETQ.

Genomic DNA was extracted from sorted cells for sequencing of the TCRbeta CDR3 region. The immunoSEQ Assay was used for sequencing of TCRbeta CDR3 regions. TCRdb took over this immuneACCESS table, retaining in-frame rearrangements with V and J assigned. Such tables are incomplete; in checked studies, under half of the missing clones stem from an unresolved V gene, and the remainder is unexplained. This sample lists over 65,000 clones; around 90% were detected once. The ten largest account for 1.5% to 2% of the sample. The sample is drawn from a study of OX40 agonist ivuxolimab in advanced cancers. Regarding the study in general: Ivuxolimab was a fully human IgG2 agonistic monoclonal antibody targeting the costimulatory receptor OX40 (CD134). Patients were allowed to have had prior anti-PD-1, anti-PD-L1 or anti-CTLA-4 therapy, and around 43% of the dose-escalation patients had been treated with checkpoint inhibitors. The monotherapy dose-escalation portion (N ≈ 50 patients) of the phase I ivuxolimab trial is reported in the paper. The point of sequencing TCRbeta in the periphery was to test whether ivuxolimab changed TCR sequence diversity and drove clonal T-cell expansion. Partial responses occurred in three dose-escalation patients: two with cutaneous melanoma and one with hepatocellular carcinoma. Intravenous ivuxolimab was administered to patients every 2 weeks at six dose levels: 0.01, 0.1, 0.3, 1.5, 3 and 10 mg/kg. Among the 50 to 55 dose-escalation patients, around 19 had hepatocellular carcinoma, approximately 15 melanoma, 9 renal cell carcinoma and 9 head and neck cancer. The dose-escalation cohort was about 83% male with a mean age of approximately 60 years, ranging from roughly 20 to 80.

The research as a whole found: In the 0.1-3.0 mg/kg groups, partial responders had among the lowest normalized peripheral clonal expansion, particularly in CD8+ T cells. At doses of 0.1 to 3.0 mg/kg, clonal expansion of both CD4+ and CD8+ blood T cells was observed from baseline to week 6. After ivuxolimab, more expanded clones were found on average in CD8+ T cells than in CD4+ T cells. Low levels of normalized T-cell clonal expansion were also seen in some patients who did not respond. Antigen specificity was not determined for the clonally expanded peripheral T cells.

This material consisted of CD4+ or CD8+ T cells sorted from blood, taken in a trial of the OX40 agonist ivuxolimab. The sequence was obtained from an adult with an advanced solid tumor such as melanoma, head and neck, liver or kidney cancer. The rearranged segments are TRBV5-1 and TRBJ2-1, with TRBD1 identical over 7 junction bases. This receptor carries the CDR3 CASTRDSTNNEQFF. The DNA sequence is given as TGCGCCAGCACCAGGGACAGTACAAACAATGAGCAGTTCTTC.